A single sample is the source of the 26 T cell receptor beta chains below, sequenced in a study of blood T cell repertoires in COVID-19. Data came from immunoSEQ multiplex PCR; TCRdb stores just in-frame clones and leaves some out. The profile shows under 400,000 clones, about 91% of them singletons. Material: peripheral blood. Receptors originate from a woman aged 25-40 years with COVID-19, enrolled during active disease.

The chain is built from TRBV10-3 and TRBJ2-1; D might be TRBD2 (6 bases). This CDR3 region has 14 residues. Germline lookup yields CDR1 ENHRY and CDR2 SYGVKD. Trimming left V 10 bases short and J 6 bases short, with 19 bases between. The CDR3 spells CATRRDSSLNEQFF. In DNA form, the CDR3 reads TGTGCCACCAGGCGGGACTCGTCCCTCAATGAGCAGTTCTTC.

This sequence joins TRBV7-9 and TRBJ1-1; TRBD1 is a possible D gene (5 bases). The CDR3 is made up of 15 amino acids. Looked up from germline, CDR1 is SEHNR and CDR2 is FQNEAQ (reference sequence). V shed 4 bases and J shed 0 bases, with 12 bases lying between them. CDR3 DNA sequence: TGTGCCAGCAGCTCACAAACAGGTATGAACACTGAAGCTTTCTTT. This encodes CASSSQTGMNTEAFF.

The chain has TRBV2 and TRBJ2-7; TRBD2 matches at 10 bases. CDR1 is SNHLY and CDR2 is FYNNEI in the germline V gene. The CDR3 is 16 residues long. V lost 0 bases and J lost 2; bases outside the gene matches: 4. As DNA, the CDR3 is TGTGCCAGCAGTGAAGCGCTCCTAGCGGGGGCCTACGAGCAGTACGTC. As protein: CASSEALLAGAYEQYV.

V gene TRBV19 combines with J gene TRBJ2-7; the D gene is possibly TRBD2 (6 bases). The length of the CDR3 is 15 residues. Germline CDR1 reads LNHDA; CDR2 reads SQIVND (reference sequence). The V and J ends lost 5 bases and 0 bases respectively, with 14 bases between them. The CDR3 spells CASSVGGVSSYEQYF. DNA of the CDR3: TGTGCCAGTAGTGTTGGAGGGGTAAGCTCCTACGAGCAGTACTTC.

The V call is TRBV6-6, the J call TRBJ2-7, with D perhaps matching TRBD2 (5 bases). Germline CDR1 and CDR2: MNHNY and SVGAGI (reference sequence). The ends were cut back, 6 bases at V and 4 bases at J, with 13 bases in the middle. The CDR3 has 13 residues. CDR3 coding DNA: TGTGCCAGCAGCCGAGGGTCAGCGTACGAGCAGTACTTC. Its translation is CASSRGSAYEQYF.

The gene calls are TRBV5-1 and TRBJ2-3; 7 bases are a match to TRBD1. Germline trimming cut 5 bases from V and 2 bases from J; bases unmatched to any gene: 8. The CDR3 is 15 amino acids. The germline CDR1 and CDR2 sequences are SGHRS and YFSETQ. The CDR3: CASSNGQVNTDTQYF. The DNA for the CDR3 is TGCGCCAGCAGTAATGGACAGGTGAACACAGATACGCAGTATTTT.

V and J are TRBV5-1 and TRBJ1-1, with 7 bases lining up with TRBD1. The V gene end was trimmed by 6 bases and the J gene end by 6 bases; junction bases not matched to a gene: 8. The germline CDR1 and CDR2 sequences are SGHRS and YFSETQ. The CDR3 covers 13 residues. This CDR3 is CASTLGDSSEAFF. CDR3 DNA sequence: TGCGCCAGCACCCTGGGGGACAGCTCTGAAGCTTTCTTT.

The V call is TRBV3-1 (or the pseudogene TRBV3-2), the J call TRBJ2-7; no reliable D call. V was trimmed by 0 bases and J by 7 bases, leaving 7 bases between them. This CDR3 spans 12 amino acids. CDR1 is LGHDT and CDR2 is YNNKEL in the germline V gene (reference sequence). The CDR3 DNA sequence: TGTGCCAGCAGCCAAGATAGCAGTGAGCAGTACTTC. It translates to CASSQDSSEQYF.

The chain couples TRBV3-1 (or the pseudogene TRBV3-2) to TRBJ1-1; D unresolved. Germline loops: CDR1 LGHDT, CDR2 YNNKEL (reference sequence). Trimming stripped 1 base from V and 11 bases from J, with 14 bases between. The CDR3 consists of 13 residues. CDR3 in amino acids: CASSQVRKGSAFF. In DNA, the CDR3 is TGTGCCAGCAGCCAAGTTAGGAAAGGGAGTGCTTTCTTT.

J is TRBJ1-1 and V is TRBV14; 8 bases map to TRBD1. The CDR3 totals 14 residues. Germline loops: CDR1 SGHDN, CDR2 FVKESK. V lost 5 bases, J lost 7 bases, and 9 bases stayed unmatched. CDR3 sequence reads: CASSFIDRGDEAFF. CDR3 nucleotide sequence: TGTGCCAGCAGCTTTATAGACAGGGGAGATGAAGCTTTCTTT. Using reference TRBV14 and TRBJ1-1 for the parts outside the CDR3, the full variable domain is EAGVTQFPSHSVIEKGQTVTLRCDPISGHDNLYWYRRVMGKEIKFLLHFVKESKQDESGMPNNRFLAERTGGTYSTLKVQPAELEDSGVYFCASSFIDRGDEAFFGQGTRLTVV.

The chain is built from TRBV19 and TRBJ2-2; 11 bases are a match to TRBD2. V dropped 6 bases and J dropped 6; count of bases not matched to a gene: 6. From germline, CDR1 is LNHDA and CDR2 SQIVND (reference sequence). This CDR3 spans 15 amino acids. The CDR3 nucleotides read TGTGCCAGTAGGGATAGCGGGGGGGCTGCCGGGGAGCTGTTTTTT. Protein product: CASRDSGGAAGELFF.

A remark on this clone: This specimen includes other DNA sequences encoding the same CDR3. CDR3 bases: TGTGCCAGCAGTTTAGCAGGGTCCTACGAGCAGTACGTC. As protein: CASSLAGSYEQYV. The V call is TRBV28, the J call TRBJ2-7; the D gene is possibly TRBD1 (5 bases). Trimming took off 2 bases at V and 1 base at J, with 6 bases between the two ends. The CDR3 sequence is 13 residues long. Germline V lookup: CDR1 MDHEN, CDR2 SYDVKM.

V is TRBV9 and J is TRBJ1-2, with 7 positions matching TRBD1. The J segment lost 0 bases and the V segment lost 4 bases, leaving 12 bases of the junction unmatched. CDR3 length: 17 residues. Germline V gene data show CDR1 as SGDLS and CDR2 as YYNGEE. The CDR3 protein is CASSPRPRDRPNYGYTF. As DNA, the CDR3 is TGTGCCAGCAGCCCCCGACCTAGGGACAGACCTAACTATGGCTACACCTTC.

The rearrangement links TRBV6-1 to TRBJ1-2; D possibly corresponds to TRBD1 (6 bases). V lost 2 bases and J 5 bases, leaving 18 bases between the germline ends. This CDR3 comprises 16 residues. The germline CDR1 and CDR2 sequences are MNHNS and SASEGT. The CDR3 DNA is TGTGCCAGCAGTGAAAGGGCAGCGGGGGGCTTGTATGGCTACACCTTC. Its translation is CASSERAAGGLYGYTF.

This clone came up once. This rearrangement joins TRBV12-5 to TRBJ2-3; the match to TRBD1 covers 9 bases. Trimming cost V 3 bases and J 4 bases; bases outside gene matches: 14. Germline CDR1 reads LGHNT; CDR2 reads FRNRAP. The CDR3 has 18 residues. The CDR3 sequence is CASGFPKRGQGYPDTQYF. The CDR3 nucleotides read TGTGCTAGTGGTTTTCCTAAACGAGGACAGGGGTACCCAGATACGCAGTATTTT.

The chain is built from TRBV11-2 and TRBJ1-3; no clear D. Germline loops: CDR1 SGHAT, CDR2 FQNNGV. V dropped 2 bases and J dropped 2 bases, with 10 bases sitting between them. This CDR3 has 15 amino acids. CDR3 in DNA: TGTGCCAGCAGCTTAACGACTGCCGCTGGAAACACCATATATTTT. This translates into CASSLTTAAGNTIYF.

The chain combines TRBV7-2 with TRBJ1-2; no definite D call. CDR1 and CDR2 from the germline V gene are SGHTA and FQGNSA. The CDR3 is 16 amino acids. The germline V and J ends were trimmed by 1 base and 4 bases, with 16 bases remaining between them. The CDR3 loop is CASSLVVPDFSYGYTF. CDR3 DNA: TGTGCCAGCAGCTTAGTAGTTCCGGACTTCTCCTATGGCTACACCTTC.

The sample holds one count of this clone. The J gene is TRBJ2-3, the V gene TRBV27, with a weak D call TRBD1 (5 bases). Germline V CDR1 and CDR2: MNHEY, SMNVEV (reference sequence). The CDR3 contains 14 residues. V lost 5 bases, J lost 6 bases, and 15 bases lay in between. The CDR3 spells CASSAVGAGDTQYF. The CDR3 nucleotides read TGTGCCAGCAGTGCCGTTGGGGCAGGGGATACGCAGTATTTT.

The chain carries TRBV5-6 and TRBJ2-2, with 10 bases lining up with TRBD2. The J segment lost 3 bases and the V segment lost 5 bases, leaving 7 bases of the junction unmatched. This CDR3 contains 16 residues. Germline V gene lookup returns CDR1 SGHDT and CDR2 YYEEEE. CDR3 bases: TGTGCCAGCAGTCCAACTAGCGGGGCGCACACCGGGGAGCTGTTTTTT. Amino acid sequence: CASSPTSGAHTGELFF.

The chain is built from TRBV24-1 and TRBJ2-1; D unclear. V gave up 4 bases and J gave up 6 bases, with 12 bases separating them. This CDR3 contains 14 residues. In germline, CDR1 is KGHDR, CDR2 SFDVKD. Here the CDR3 reads CATSDHNSVNEQFF. In nucleotides, the CDR3 is TGTGCCACCAGTGACCATAACTCGGTCAATGAGCAGTTCTTC.

The chain uses TRBV6-6 and TRBJ1-5, with D perhaps TRBD1 (6 bases). Per germline, CDR1 MNHNY and CDR2 SVGAGI (reference sequence). The CDR3 runs to 15 residues. The ends were cut back, 0 bases at V and 2 bases at J, with 8 bases in the middle. The CDR3 spells CASSYSEGGNQPQHF. Here the CDR3 DNA reads TGTGCCAGCAGTTACTCCGAGGGGGGCAATCAGCCCCAGCATTTT.

This chain joins TRBV11-2 and TRBJ2-2; perhaps TRBD1 as D (6 bases). This CDR3 is 15 amino acids long. CDR1 is SGHAT, CDR2 FQNNGV, per germline. The V end was cut by 6 bases, the J end by 2 bases, with 13 bases between. The CDR3 spells CASRWGHLNTGELFF. In nucleotides, the CDR3 is TGTGCCAGCAGATGGGGACACTTAAACACCGGGGAGCTGTTTTTT.

V is TRBV9 and J is TRBJ2-5, with TRBD2 as a possible D gene (5 bases). Germline lookup yields CDR1 SGDLS and CDR2 YYNGEE. Trimming stripped 3 bases from V and 2 bases from J, with 11 bases between. The CDR3 has 14 amino acids. CDR3 amino acids: CASSGARTQETQYF. DNA of the CDR3: TGTGCCAGCAGCGGTGCACGGACTCAAGAGACCCAGTACTTC. Drawing the rest from reference TRBV9 and TRBJ2-5, the complete variable domain is DSGVTQTPKHLITATGQRVTLRCSPRSGDLSVYWYQQSLDQGLQFLIQYYNGEERAKGNILERFSAQQFPDLHSELNLSSLELGDSALYFCASSGARTQETQYFGPGTRLLVL.

The V call is TRBV19, the J call TRBJ1-1, with 12 nucleotides matching TRBD1. The germline CDR1 and CDR2 sequences are LNHDA and SQIVND (reference sequence). After removal of 7 bases from V and 6 bases from J, the junction contained 18 bases not matched to a gene. CDR3 length: 18 residues. This CDR3 is CASISVWGTGGLGSEAFF. Here the CDR3 DNA reads TGTGCCAGTATCTCCGTATGGGGGACAGGGGGCCTCGGCTCTGAAGCTTTCTTT.

This chain uses TRBV15 with TRBJ2-5; D is possibly TRBD1 (6 bases). V gave up 1 base and J gave up 2 bases, with 11 bases separating them. CDR3 size: 15 residues. Germline CDR1 reads LNHNV; CDR2 reads YYDKDF (reference sequence). The CDR3 region has the DNA TGTGCCACCAGCAGAGGAAACAGGGCACAAGAGACCCAGTACTTC. Residues: CATSRGNRAQETQYF.

This chain joins TRBV9 and TRBJ1-2; no clear D gene. V lost 0 bases to trimming and J lost 8 bases, with 17 bases between them. Germline V gene lookup returns CDR1 SGDLS and CDR2 YYNGEE. CDR3 length equals 15 residues. CDR3 amino acids: CASSVGFRSDGGYTF. CDR3 nucleotides: TGTGCCAGCAGCGTAGGTTTCAGGTCAGACGGAGGCTACACCTTC.